This TCR beta chain was identified in a study of T cells after yellow fever vaccination. Study-level findings and limits: Abundant clonotypes (contaminants from the bulk population) could be present in FACS-sorted repertoires. Although most clonotypes did not, a small share appeared in both CD4 and CD8 compartments.

This clonotype was counted at least ten times. This CDR3 comprises 15 residues. Germline-derived CDR1 and CDR2 are SGHRS and YFSETQ. V lost 4 bases to trimming and J lost 3 bases, with 16 bases between them. TCRdb re-derived calls from the 5' RACE reads in MiXCR, one entry per CDR3 protein. Of some 15,000 distinct CDR3 sequences listed, 7.3% were seen once; the top ten hold approximately 1.5%. The clonotype originates from a man between 18 and 35 years old who received the YFV17D yellow fever vaccine. Here the sequenced sample was PBMCs, either bulk or a sorted T-cell subset (CD4+, CD8+, memory, or dextramer-sorted; not recorded which), taken on the day of the yellow fever booster vaccination. V usage is TRBV5-1 and J usage is TRBJ1-1; tentatively, D is TRBD1 (6 bases). The CDR3: CASSLARGGDTEAFF. CDR3 nucleotides: TGCGCCAGCAGCCTTGCCAGGGGCGGGGACACTGAAGCTTTCTTT.